This is a list of T cell receptor beta chains from one sample in a study of technical replicates of blood from several donors. Only in-frame clones appear in the TCRdb table, and some are missing; sequencing was by immunoSEQ multiplex PCR. The table has about 80,000 clones, just under 95% seen once. Sequenced: T cells isolated from PBMCs. The source of these receptors is a human donor in good health. CDR3s include the opening cysteine and the closing phenylalanine or tryptophan. A D gene is named only where the DNA matches it firmly. The size field is filled for only some rows; it gives once, few, many or a size class.

TRBV7-3	TRBJ2-6	.	.	TGTGCCAGCAGCTCCAGGGGGGCTGGGGCCAACGTCCTGACTTTC	CASSSRGAGANVLTF
TRBV4-2	TRBJ2-3	.	TRBD2	TGTGCCAGCAGCCTCGAAATTAGCGGGAGGAACACAGATACGCAGTATTTT	CASSLEISGRNTDTQYF
TRBV5-1	TRBJ2-7	.	TRBD2	TGCGCCAGCAAACTAGCGGGAGAGTACGAGCAGTACTTC	CASKLAGEYEQYF
TRBV27	TRBJ2-2	.	.	TGTGCCAGCAGCTTAACCGGACTGGCCGGGGAGCTGTTTTTT	CASSLTGLAGELFF
TRBV6-1	TRBJ2-3	.	TRBD1	TGTGCCAGCAGTCGGACAGGGGGCGCGACAGATACGCAGTATTTT	CASSRTGGATDTQYF
TRBV5-6	TRBJ2-4	.	.	TGTGCCAGCAGCTCCTTAGGGGGATCCAGCATTCAGTACTTC	CASSSLGGSSIQYF
TRBV19	TRBJ1-5	.	.	TGTGCCAGTAGTATCGCACAGGGCCAGCCCCAGCATTTT	CASSIAQGQPQHF
TRBV5-1	TRBJ2-3	.	TRBD2	TGCGCCAGCAGTCTAGCGGGAGGGACCGCAGATACGCAGTATTTT	CASSLAGGTADTQYF
TRBV4-1	TRBJ2-7	.	TRBD2	TGCGCCAGCGCCGGGACTAGCTACGAGCAGTACTTC	CASAGTSYEQYF
TRBV4-1	TRBJ1-1	.	.	TGCGCCAGCAGCGTCGGGCGTCGGGGAGAAGCTTTCTTT	CASSVGRRGEAFF
TRBV7-9	TRBJ1-1	.	TRBD1	TGTGCCAGCAGCTGGGGACAGGGCGGGACTGAAGCTTTCTTT	CASSWGQGGTEAFF
TRBV4-2	TRBJ2-5	.	TRBD2	TGTGCCAGCAGCCAAGACGGGCTAGCGGGAGGGCTCGAAGAGACCCAGTACTTC	CASSQDGLAGGLEETQYF
TRBV9	TRBJ1-1	.	.	TGTGCCAGCAGCGTAGAGGCGGGAGGGCCCGCCGAAGCTTTCTTT	CASSVEAGGPAEAFF
TRBV10-3	TRBJ1-5	.	TRBD1	TGTGCCATCAGTGAGTCAGGGGGCGAGAATCAGCCCCAGCATTTT	CAISESGGENQPQHF
TRBV2	TRBJ2-7	.	.	TGTGCCAGCAGAACAGGCCTTTTAGGTGAGCAGTACTTC	CASRTGLLGEQYF
TRBV2	TRBJ1-2	.	.	TGTGCCAGCAGTGAACAGGCCGTAGGTGGCTACACCTTC	CASSEQAVGGYTF
TRBV11-2	TRBJ2-7	few	TRBD1	TGTGCCAGCAGCCCCGAGGACAGGTCCTACGAGCAGTACTTC	CASSPEDRSYEQYF
TRBV11-2	TRBJ2-7	.	.	TGTGCCAGCAGGCAGACAGGACCCTACGAGCAGTACTTC	CASRQTGPYEQYF
TRBV4-2	TRBJ2-3	.	.	TGTGCCAGCAGCCAGGGGACAATAACAGATACGCAGTATTTT	CASSQGTITDTQYF
TRBV5-1	TRBJ2-1	.	.	TGCGCCAGCAGCAGTGAGAGGGCGGGCTACAATGAGCAGTTCTTC	CASSSERAGYNEQFF
TRBV28	TRBJ1-1	.	.	TGTGCCAGCAGACCAGGGCATGTCACTGAAGCTTTCTTT	CASRPGHVTEAFF
TRBV5-1	TRBJ2-3	.	TRBD1	TGCGCCAGCAGCTCAAGGACAGGGGCCCCCACAGATACGCAGTATTTT	CASSSRTGAPTDTQYF
TRBV5-1	TRBJ1-3	.	.	TGCGCCAGCAGCCGTCTAGGCGAGGCTCTCTCTGGAAACACCATATATTTT	CASSRLGEALSGNTIYF
TRBV6-5	TRBJ1-5	.	.	TGTGCCAGCAGCCTACGGGCGGGGAATCAGCCCCAGCATTTT	CASSLRAGNQPQHF
TRBV14	TRBJ2-7	.	TRBD2	TGTGCCAGCAGCCCGACTAGCGGGACCTACGAGCAGTACTTC	CASSPTSGTYEQYF
TRBV4-2	TRBJ2-5	once	.	TGTGCCAGCAGCCAAGGCCTCGACTCGCTTTTCATCCAAGAGACCCAGTACTTC	CASSQGLDSLFIQETQYF
TRBV29-1	TRBJ1-5	.	.	TGCAGCGTTGAGCTAAGTAGCAATCAGCCCCAGCATTTT	CSVELSSNQPQHF
TRBV7-8	TRBJ2-5	.	.	TGTGCCAGCAGAACCGACCGGACTACTGAGTACCAAGAGACCCAGTACTTC	CASRTDRTTEYQETQYF
TRBV10-3	TRBJ2-1	.	TRBD2	TGTGCCATCAGTTACAGCGGGAGTGGATACAATGAGCAGTTCTTC	CAISYSGSGYNEQFF
TRBV19	TRBJ2-7	.	TRBD2	TGTGCCAGTAGAAAGGGACTAGCGGGACACGAGCAGTACTTC	CASRKGLAGHEQYF
TRBV16	TRBJ1-1	.	TRBD1	TGTGCCAGCAGCCAATTGGTGGTGAGTCAGGGGGCAGGTGAAGCTTTCTTT	CASSQLVVSQGAGEAFF